The 15 T cell receptor beta chains below all came from one sample that was sequenced in a study of cytomegalovirus exposure and HLA in healthy donors (dated by TCRdb to between 2016 and 2019). The library relied on the immunoSEQ multiplex PCR assay. A mixture of 60 forward primers for TCR Vbeta segments and 13 reverse primers for TCR Jbeta segments was used in the multiplex PCR. The source is immuneACCESS, and TCRdb retained only in-frame sequences with V and J called. Part of the clones is not carried over; for the studies checked, unresolved V genes explain less than half of this, and the remainder is unexplained. For this sample there are around 200,000 clones; 82% appear just once. 0.8% of the sample lies in the top ten. The source material was PBMCs. These receptors came from a woman in her late teens or twenties in good health and CMV-seronegative.

J is TRBJ2-5 and V is TRBV7-9, with unresolved D. Germline V gives CDR1 SEHNR, CDR2 FQNEAQ (reference sequence). V gave up 1 base and J gave up 7 bases, with 16 bases separating them. CDR3 length: 15 residues. The CDR3 loop reads CASSLDVRWRGTQYF. CDR3 DNA: TGTGCCAGCAGCTTAGATGTCCGGTGGAGAGGGACCCAGTACTTC. Combining the CDR3 with reference TRBV7-9 and TRBJ2-5 gives the whole variable domain DTGVSQNPRHKITKRGQNVTFRCDPISEHNRLYWYRQTLGQGPEFLTYFQNEAQLEKSRLLSDRFSAERPKGSFSTLEIQRTEQGDSAMYLCASSLDVRWRGTQYFGPGTRLLVL.

The CDR3 DNA sequence: TGTGCCAGCAGTTCCCCACCTCAGCGGGTGTACAATGAGCAGTTCTTC. Its translation is CASSSPPQRVYNEQFF. The chain has TRBV28 and TRBJ2-1; D may be TRBD2 (6 bases). The CDR3 is 16 residues long. Germline V gene data show CDR1 as MDHEN and CDR2 as SYDVKM. V lost 4 bases and J 4 bases, leaving 17 bases between the germline ends.

The chain recombines TRBV13 with TRBJ1-2; 9 bases fit TRBD1. V shed 5 bases, J shed 4 bases, and the junction held 5 bases outside the gene matches. There are 14 residues in the CDR3. The germline CDR1 and CDR2 sequences are PRHDT and FYEKMQ (reference sequence). In nucleotides, the CDR3 is TGTGCCAGCAGCAGACAGGGGGTATCCTATGGCTACACCTTC. Translation: CASSRQGVSYGYTF.

V usage is TRBV28 and J usage is TRBJ1-5, with 7 positions matching TRBD1. The ends lost 5 bases at V and 5 bases at J; junction bases unmatched: 3. The CDR3 is 13 residues long. The germline CDR1 and CDR2 sequences are MDHEN and SYDVKM. For the CDR3, the DNA is TGTGCCAGCAGTGAAGACAGGGATCAGCCCCAGCATTTT. This sequence encodes CASSEDRDQPQHF.

V and J are TRBV16 and TRBJ2-1; no reliable D call. The V and J ends lost 0 bases and 0 bases respectively, with 9 bases between them. Germline V gene data show CDR1 as KGHSY and CDR2 as FQNENV. This CDR3 contains 16 residues. The chain's CDR3 is CASSQSARSSYNEQFF. CDR3 bases: TGTGCCAGCAGCCAATCGGCGCGGAGCTCCTACAATGAGCAGTTCTTC.

As to this clone: Other DNA variants within this sample encode the same CDR3. The rearrangement links TRBV27 to TRBJ2-6, with D unclear. CDR3 length: 12 residues. V was clipped by 6 bases and J by 4 bases, with 4 bases between them. Per germline, CDR1 MNHEY and CDR2 SMNVEV (reference sequence). This CDR3 is CASSSGANVLTF. The CDR3 DNA is TGTGCCAGCAGCTCCGGGGCCAACGTCCTGACTTTC.

The rearrangement links TRBV14 to TRBJ2-3; TRBD1 aligns across 9 bases. This CDR3 is 17 amino acids long. The V gene's germline CDR1 is SGHDN and CDR2 FVKESK. V lost 4 bases, J lost 0 bases, and 8 bases stayed unmatched. The CDR3 DNA sequence: TGTGCCAGCAGCCTCACAGGGGGCTTCCTTAGCACAGATACGCAGTATTTT. Translating gives CASSLTGGFLSTDTQYF.

This clone was recorded once. The V and J genes are TRBV18 and TRBJ2-7; the match to TRBD1 covers 7 bases. The ends lost 6 bases at V and 2 bases at J; junction bases unmatched: 4. Germline V gene data show CDR1 as KGHSH and CDR2 as LQKENI. The CDR3 totals 13 residues. CDR3: CASSLDRTYEQYF. DNA for the CDR3: TGTGCCAGCTCTCTGGACAGGACCTACGAGCAGTACTTC.

The chain uses TRBV19 and TRBJ2-1; 10 nucleotides line up with TRBD2. The CDR3 sequence is 15 residues long. Per germline, CDR1 LNHDA and CDR2 SQIVND (reference sequence). V was pared by 2 bases and J by 4 bases, with 2 bases of the junction left unmatched. CDR3 sequence (DNA): TGTGCCAGTAGTATAAGAGCGGGGGGGTACAATGAGCAGTTCTTC. It codes for CASSIRAGGYNEQFF.

J is TRBJ1-6 and V is TRBV7-9; no clear D. This CDR3 spans 13 amino acids. Germline lookup yields CDR1 SEHNR and CDR2 FQNEAQ (reference sequence). Trimming removed 3 bases from V and 7 bases from J, with 7 bases in between. The CDR3 loop is CASSFWANSPLHF. CDR3 bases: TGTGCCAGCAGCTTTTGGGCCAATTCACCCCTCCACTTT.

The chain couples TRBV7-9 to TRBJ2-5; 7 nucleotides agree with TRBD2. J gave up 4 bases and V 4 bases, and 6 bases lay outside the gene matches. Germline lookup yields CDR1 SEHNR and CDR2 FQNEAQ (reference sequence). This CDR3 has 14 amino acids. CDR3 sequence: CASSSSGRGETQYF. CDR3 DNA: TGTGCCAGCAGCTCTTCAGGGAGGGGAGAGACCCAGTACTTC. The full variable domain, with the rest looked up from reference TRBV7-9 and TRBJ2-5, is DTGVSQNPRHKITKRGQNVTFRCDPISEHNRLYWYRQTLGQGPEFLTYFQNEAQLEKSRLLSDRFSAERPKGSFSTLEIQRTEQGDSAMYLCASSSSGRGETQYFGPGTRLLVL.

The chain employs TRBV7-9 and TRBJ1-4, with 7 positions matching TRBD1. V shed 4 bases and J 8 bases; nucleotides not matched to a gene: 13. The CDR3 length is 16 residues. Germline lookup yields CDR1 SEHNR and CDR2 FQNEAQ (reference sequence). The CDR3 spells CASSSGAGGAVEKLFF. CDR3 in DNA: TGTGCCAGCAGCTCTGGGGCAGGGGGAGCAGTCGAAAAACTGTTTTTT.

The CDR3 DNA reads TGTGCCAGCAGTACAATTACAGAGATTCAGCCCCAGCATTTT. Translated: CASSTITEIQPQHF. The chain recombines TRBV28 with TRBJ1-5; D is unclear. This CDR3 spans 14 amino acids. Trimming removed 5 bases from V and 6 bases from J, with 14 bases in between. CDR1 is MDHEN and CDR2 is SYDVKM in the germline V gene.

The chain carries TRBV7-9 and TRBJ2-4, with D maybe TRBD2 (6 bases). Germline V gene lookup returns CDR1 SEHNR and CDR2 FQNEAQ (reference sequence). V dropped 3 bases and J dropped 2 bases, with 23 bases sitting between them. This CDR3 region has 19 residues. CDR3 DNA: TGTGCCAGCAGCTTGCAATCAACCCGGGACTCGGGAACCAAAAACATTCAGTACTTC. This sequence encodes CASSLQSTRDSGTKNIQYF.

This chain joins TRBV19 and TRBJ2-7; D may be TRBD2 (7 bases). Germline V CDR1 and CDR2: LNHDA, SQIVND (reference sequence). V lost 10 bases, J lost 2 bases, and 15 bases lay in between. This CDR3 has 13 amino acids. The CDR3 region is CATSGGGPYEQYF. CDR3 in DNA: TGTGCCACCTCCGGCGGGGGCCCCTACGAGCAGTACTTC.